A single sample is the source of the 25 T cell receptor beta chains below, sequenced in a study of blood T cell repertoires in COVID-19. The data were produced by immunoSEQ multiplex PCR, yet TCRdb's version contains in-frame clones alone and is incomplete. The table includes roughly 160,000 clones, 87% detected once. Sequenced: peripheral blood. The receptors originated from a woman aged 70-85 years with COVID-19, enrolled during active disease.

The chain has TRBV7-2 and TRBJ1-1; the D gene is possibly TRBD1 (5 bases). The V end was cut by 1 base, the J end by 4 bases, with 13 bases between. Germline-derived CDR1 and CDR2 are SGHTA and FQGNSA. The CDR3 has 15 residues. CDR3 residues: CASSLEDGRGTEAFF. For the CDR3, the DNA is TGTGCCAGCAGCTTAGAAGATGGTAGGGGCACTGAAGCTTTCTTT.

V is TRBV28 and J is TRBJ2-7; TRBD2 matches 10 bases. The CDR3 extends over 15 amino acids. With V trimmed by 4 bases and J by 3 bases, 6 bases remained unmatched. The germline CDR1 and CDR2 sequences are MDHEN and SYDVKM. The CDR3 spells CASSSPSGGGYEQYF. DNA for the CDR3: TGTGCCAGCAGTTCCCCGAGCGGGGGGGGCTACGAGCAGTACTTC.

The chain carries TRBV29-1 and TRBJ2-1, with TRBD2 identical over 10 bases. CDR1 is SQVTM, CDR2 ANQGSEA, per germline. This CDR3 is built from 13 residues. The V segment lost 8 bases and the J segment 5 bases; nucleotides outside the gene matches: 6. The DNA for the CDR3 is TGCAGCACCTTAGCGGGGGGCAACAATGAGCAGTTCTTC. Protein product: CSTLAGGNNEQFF.

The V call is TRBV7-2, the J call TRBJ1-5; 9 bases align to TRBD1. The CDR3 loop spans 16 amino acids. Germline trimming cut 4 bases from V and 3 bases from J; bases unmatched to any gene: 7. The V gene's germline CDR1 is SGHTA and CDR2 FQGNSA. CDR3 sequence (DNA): TGTGCCAGCAGCTCCTCCGGGACAGGGATCAATCAGCCCCAGCATTTT. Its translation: CASSSSGTGINQPQHF.

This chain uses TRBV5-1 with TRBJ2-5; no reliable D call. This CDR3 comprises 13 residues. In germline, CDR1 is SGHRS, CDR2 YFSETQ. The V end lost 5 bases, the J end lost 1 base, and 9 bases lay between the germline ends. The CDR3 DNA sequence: TGCGCCAGCAGACTCAACCCCCAAGAGACCCAGTACTTC. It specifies CASRLNPQETQYF.

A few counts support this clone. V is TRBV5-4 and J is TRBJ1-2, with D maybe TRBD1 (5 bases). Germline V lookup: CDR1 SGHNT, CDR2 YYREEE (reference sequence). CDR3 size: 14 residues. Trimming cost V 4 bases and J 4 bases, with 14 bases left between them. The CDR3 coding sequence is TGTGCCAGCAGCGATGTCGGGGGTGCCTATGGCTACACCTTC. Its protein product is CASSDVGGAYGYTF.

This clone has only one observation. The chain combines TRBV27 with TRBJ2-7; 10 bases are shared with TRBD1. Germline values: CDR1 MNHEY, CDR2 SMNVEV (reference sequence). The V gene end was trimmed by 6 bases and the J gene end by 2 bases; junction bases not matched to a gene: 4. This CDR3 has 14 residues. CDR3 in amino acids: CASRRGTGAYEQYF. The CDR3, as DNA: TGTGCCAGCAGACGGGGGACAGGGGCCTACGAGCAGTACTTC.

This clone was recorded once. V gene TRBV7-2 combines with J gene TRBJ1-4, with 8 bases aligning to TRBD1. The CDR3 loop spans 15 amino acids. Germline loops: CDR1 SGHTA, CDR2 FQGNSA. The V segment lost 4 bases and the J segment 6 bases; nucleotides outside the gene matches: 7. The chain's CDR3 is CASSSVRGLDEKLFF. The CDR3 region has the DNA TGTGCCAGCAGCTCAGTCAGGGGGCTCGATGAAAAACTGTTTTTT.

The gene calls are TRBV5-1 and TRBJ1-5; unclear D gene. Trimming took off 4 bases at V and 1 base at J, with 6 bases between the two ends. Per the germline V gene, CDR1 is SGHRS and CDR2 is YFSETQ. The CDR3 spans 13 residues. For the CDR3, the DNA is TGCGCCAGCAGCCAGAACAGCAATCAGCCCCAGCATTTT. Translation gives CASSQNSNQPQHF.

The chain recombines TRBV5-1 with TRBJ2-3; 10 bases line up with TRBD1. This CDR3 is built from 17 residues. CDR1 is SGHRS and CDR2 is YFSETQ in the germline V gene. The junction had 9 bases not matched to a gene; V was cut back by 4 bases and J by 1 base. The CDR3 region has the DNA TGCGCCAGCAGCCAGGGACAGGGGAGTGTTGGCACAGATACGCAGTATTTT. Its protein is CASSQGQGSVGTDTQYF.

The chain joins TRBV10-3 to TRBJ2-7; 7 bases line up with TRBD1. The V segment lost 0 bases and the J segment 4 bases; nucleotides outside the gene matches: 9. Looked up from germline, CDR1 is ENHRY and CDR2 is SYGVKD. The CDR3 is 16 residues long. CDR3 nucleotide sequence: TGTGCCATCAGTGAGTCGGTGCCAGGGGGAATATACGAGCAGTACTTC. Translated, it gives CAISESVPGGIYEQYF.

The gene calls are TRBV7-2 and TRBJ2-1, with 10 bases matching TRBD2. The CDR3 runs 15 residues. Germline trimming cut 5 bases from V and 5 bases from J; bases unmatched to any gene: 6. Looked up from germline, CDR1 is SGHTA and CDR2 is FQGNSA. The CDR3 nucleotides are TGTGCCAGCAGCCCGATAGCGGGGGGTGACAATGAGCAGTTCTTC. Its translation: CASSPIAGGDNEQFF.

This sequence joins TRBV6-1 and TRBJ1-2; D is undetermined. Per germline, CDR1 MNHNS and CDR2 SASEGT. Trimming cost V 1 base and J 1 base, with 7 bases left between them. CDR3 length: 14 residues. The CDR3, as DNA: TGTGCCAGCAGTGAAGGACACGGTAACTATGGCTACACCTTC. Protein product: CASSEGHGNYGYTF.

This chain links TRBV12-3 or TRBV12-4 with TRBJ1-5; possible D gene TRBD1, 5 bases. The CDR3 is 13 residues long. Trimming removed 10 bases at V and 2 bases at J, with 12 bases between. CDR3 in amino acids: CATGDGGNQPQHF. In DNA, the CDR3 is TGTGCCACGGGGGATGGTGGCAATCAGCCCCAGCATTTT.

The CDR3 loop is CASSQAATNEKLFF. CDR3 DNA sequence: TGTGCCAGCAGCCAAGCCGCAACTAATGAAAAACTGTTTTTT. The rearrangement joins TRBV4-2 to TRBJ1-4; D remains ambiguous. The germline V gene has CDR1 LGHNA and CDR2 YNFKEQ. The CDR3 totals 14 residues. V dropped 1 base and J dropped 0 bases, with 3 bases sitting between them.

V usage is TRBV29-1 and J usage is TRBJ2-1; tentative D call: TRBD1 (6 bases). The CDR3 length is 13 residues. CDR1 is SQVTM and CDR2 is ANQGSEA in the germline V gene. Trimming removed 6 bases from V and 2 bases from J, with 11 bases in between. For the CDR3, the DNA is TGCAGCGTCGTCGGGACACCCTACAATGAGCAGTTCTTC. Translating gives CSVVGTPYNEQFF.

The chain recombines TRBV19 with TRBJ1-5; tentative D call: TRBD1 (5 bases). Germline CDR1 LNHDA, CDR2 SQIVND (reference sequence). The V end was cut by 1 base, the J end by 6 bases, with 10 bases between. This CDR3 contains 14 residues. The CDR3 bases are TGTGCCAGTAGTATAGCCCAGGGCGGTCAGCCCCAGCATTTT. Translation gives CASSIAQGGQPQHF.

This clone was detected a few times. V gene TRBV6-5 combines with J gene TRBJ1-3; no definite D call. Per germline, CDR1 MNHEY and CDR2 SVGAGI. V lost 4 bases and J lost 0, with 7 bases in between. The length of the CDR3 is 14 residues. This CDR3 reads CASSSDFSGNTIYF. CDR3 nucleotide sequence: TGTGCCAGCAGTTCTGACTTCTCTGGAAACACCATATATTTT.

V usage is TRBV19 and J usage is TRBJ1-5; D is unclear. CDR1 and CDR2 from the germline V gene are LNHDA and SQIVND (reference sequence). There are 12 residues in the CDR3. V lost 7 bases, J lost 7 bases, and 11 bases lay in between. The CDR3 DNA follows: TGTGCCAGTAACGGGGTAGGACAGCCCCAGCATTTT. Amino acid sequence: CASNGVGQPQHF.

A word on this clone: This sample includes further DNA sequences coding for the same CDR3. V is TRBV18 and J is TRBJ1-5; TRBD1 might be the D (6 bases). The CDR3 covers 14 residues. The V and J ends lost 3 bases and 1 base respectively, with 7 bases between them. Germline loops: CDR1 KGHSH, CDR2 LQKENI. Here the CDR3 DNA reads TGTGCCAGCTCACCTCAGGGGAGCAATCAGCCCCAGCATTTT. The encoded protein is CASSPQGSNQPQHF.

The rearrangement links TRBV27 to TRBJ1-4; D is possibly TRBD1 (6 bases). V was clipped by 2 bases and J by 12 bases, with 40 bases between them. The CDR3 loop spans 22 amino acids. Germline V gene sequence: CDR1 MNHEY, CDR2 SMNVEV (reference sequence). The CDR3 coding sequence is TGTGCCAGCAGTTTAATGGGGGGGATACAGGGACGCCGTTTCCCGACTTTTTCAGAACTGTTTTTT. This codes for CASSLMGGIQGRRFPTFSELFF.

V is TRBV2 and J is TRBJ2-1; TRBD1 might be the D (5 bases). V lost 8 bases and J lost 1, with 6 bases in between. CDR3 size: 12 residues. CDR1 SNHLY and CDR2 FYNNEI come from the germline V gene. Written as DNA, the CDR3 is TGTGCCAGCCGACAGTCCTACAATGAGCAGTTCTTC. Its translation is CASRQSYNEQFF.

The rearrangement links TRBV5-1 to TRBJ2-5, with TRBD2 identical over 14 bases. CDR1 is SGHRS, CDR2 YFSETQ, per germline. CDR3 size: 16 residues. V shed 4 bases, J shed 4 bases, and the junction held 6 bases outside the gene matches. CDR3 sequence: CASSMGLAGVRETQYF. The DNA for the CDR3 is TGCGCCAGCAGCATGGGACTAGCGGGGGTTCGAGAGACCCAGTACTTC.

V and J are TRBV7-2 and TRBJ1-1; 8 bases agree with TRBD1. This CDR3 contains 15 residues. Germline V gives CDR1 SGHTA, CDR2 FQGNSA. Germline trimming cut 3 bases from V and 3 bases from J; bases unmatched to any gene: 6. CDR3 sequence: CASSFTGGRDTEAFF. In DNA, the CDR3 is TGTGCCAGCAGCTTTACAGGGGGTAGGGACACTGAAGCTTTCTTT.

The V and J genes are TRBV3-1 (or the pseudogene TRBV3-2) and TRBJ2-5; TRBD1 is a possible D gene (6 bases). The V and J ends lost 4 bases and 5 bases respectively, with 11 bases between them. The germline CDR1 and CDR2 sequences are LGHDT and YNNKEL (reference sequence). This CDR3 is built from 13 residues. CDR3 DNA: TGTGCCAGCAGCCTGGCAGGGGACGAGACCCAGTACTTC. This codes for CASSLAGDETQYF.